The 14 T cell receptor beta chains below come from one sample, sequenced in a study of T cell responses to AZD1222 COVID-19 vaccine. Some clones are missing from TCRdb's copy, which holds only in-frame ones; the method was immunoSEQ multiplex PCR. The sample includes some 120,000 clones, about nine tenths of them seen just once. The sequencing here drew on peripheral blood, taken on day 0 of MenACWY control vaccination. The source is an adult in good health.

The chain has TRBV18 and TRBJ1-2; 7 bases match TRBD1. This CDR3 region has 14 residues. After removal of 0 bases from V and 6 bases from J, the junction contained 4 bases not matched to a gene. Germline V gene sequence: CDR1 KGHSH, CDR2 LQKENI. The CDR3 spells CASSPPSRGDGYTF. For the CDR3, the DNA is TGTGCCAGCTCACCACCGTCCAGGGGGGATGGCTACACCTTC.

The chain recombines TRBV19 with TRBJ2-3; no reliable D call. CDR1 LNHDA and CDR2 SQIVND come from the germline V gene (reference sequence). CDR3 length equals 14 residues. Trimming took 6 bases from V and 4 from J, leaving 14 bases between them. The CDR3 nucleotides are TGTGCCAGTAGCTTATATGGCAGAGCAGATACGCAGTATTTT. Translated: CASSLYGRADTQYF.

The genes are TRBV19 and TRBJ2-7; possibly TRBD2 for D (6 bases). Trimming pared 2 bases from V and 2 bases from J, leaving 22 bases between. The CDR3 runs 18 residues. CDR1 is LNHDA, CDR2 SQIVND, per germline (reference sequence). For the CDR3, the DNA is TGTGCCAGTAGTATATCGGCTCGACCGGGACTCCACACCTACGAGCAGTACTTC. It is translated as CASSISARPGLHTYEQYF.

The chain combines TRBV9 with TRBJ1-1; D remains ambiguous. Germline values: CDR1 SGDLS, CDR2 YYNGEE. This CDR3 comprises 12 residues. Trimming cost V 2 bases and J 4 bases, with 6 bases left between them. The CDR3 DNA reads TGTGCCAGCAGCGTTCGGGGCACTGAAGCTTTCTTT. Translated: CASSVRGTEAFF.

The chain carries TRBV12-5 and TRBJ1-5, with a possible D match to TRBD1 (6 bases). Germline CDR1 and CDR2: LGHNT and FRNRAP. There are 16 residues in the CDR3. The germline V and J ends were trimmed by 9 bases and 2 bases, with 20 bases remaining between them. The DNA of the CDR3 is TGTGCTAGCCCCCACTCCAGGGGTTTTGGCAATCAGCCCCAGCATTTT. It codes for CASPHSRGFGNQPQHF.

This chain connects TRBV1 to TRBJ2-1; TRBD2 is taken as the D call from the table, unchecked against the DNA. TRBV1 is labeled a pseudogene. This CDR3 contains 16 residues. For the CDR3, the DNA is TGCACCTCCGCCGGGACTAGCGGCAGCTCCTACAATGAGCAGTTCTTC. It encodes CTSAGTSGSSYNEQFF.

The chain is built from TRBV19 and TRBJ2-7, with D hard to call. V lost 6 bases and J lost 4, with 16 bases in between. CDR1 is LNHDA and CDR2 is SQIVND in the germline V gene (reference sequence). This CDR3 has 14 amino acids. CDR3 amino acids: CASSLRADLYEQYF. CDR3 DNA sequence: TGTGCCAGTAGCTTAAGGGCAGATCTGTACGAGCAGTACTTC.

This sequence joins TRBV27 and TRBJ2-1; 8 bases are shared with TRBD2. CDR3 length: 14 amino acids. The germline V gene has CDR1 MNHEY and CDR2 SMNVEV (reference sequence). V was clipped by 7 bases and J by 3 bases; unmatched bases: 5. The CDR3 DNA sequence: TGTGCCAGCACCCGGGAGGGAGTCTACAATGAGCAGTTCTTC. Amino acid sequence: CASTREGVYNEQFF.

The rearrangement joins TRBV18 to TRBJ1-1; a weak D match, TRBD1 (5 bases). Trimming stripped 3 bases from V and 5 bases from J, with 10 bases between. The CDR3 sequence is 13 residues long. The germline V gene has CDR1 KGHSH and CDR2 LQKENI. The CDR3 DNA reads TGTGCCAGCTCACCGTGGGGGAATACTGAAGCTTTCTTT. It specifies CASSPWGNTEAFF.

V usage is TRBV5-5 and J usage is TRBJ2-1; TRBD2 matches 8 bases. This CDR3 region has 12 residues. The V gene end was trimmed by 4 bases and the J gene end by 14 bases; junction bases not matched to a gene: 8. Germline CDR1 reads SGHKS; CDR2 reads YYEKEE (reference sequence). CDR3 sequence reads: CASSPPAGVKFF. The CDR3 bases are TGTGCCAGCAGCCCCCCAGCGGGGGTGAAGTTCTTC.

This sequence joins TRBV28 and TRBJ1-5; D possibly corresponds to TRBD1 (6 bases). This CDR3 contains 14 residues. Germline V gene sequence: CDR1 MDHEN, CDR2 SYDVKM. V shed 7 bases and J shed 1 base, with 11 bases lying between them. CDR3 sequence: CASTVDRSNQPQHF. The CDR3 bases are TGTGCCAGCACCGTAGACAGGAGCAATCAGCCCCAGCATTTT.

The sample holds one count of this clone. V and J are TRBV13 and TRBJ2-2; unclear D gene. The CDR3 extends over 12 amino acids. With 3 bases removed from V and 5 bases from J, the gap between germline ends came to 4 bases. CDR1 and CDR2 (germline): PRHDT, FYEKMQ (reference sequence). DNA for the CDR3: TGTGCCAGCAGCTTGACTACCGGGGAGCTGTTTTTT. It yields the protein CASSLTTGELFF.

This CDR3 reads CASSRGQGANGNTIYF. As DNA, the CDR3 is TGTGCCAGCTCAAGGGGACAGGGGGCGAATGGAAACACCATATATTTT. The chain combines TRBV18 with TRBJ1-3, with 12 bases identical to TRBD1. The germline V gene has CDR1 KGHSH and CDR2 LQKENI. This CDR3 has 16 residues. J lost 3 bases, V lost 5 bases, and 5 bases had no gene match. The entire variable domain, with the rest obtained from reference TRBV18 and TRBJ1-3, is as follows: NAGVMQNPRHLVRRRGQEARLRCSPMKGHSHVYWYRQLPEEGLKFMVYLQKENIIDESGMPKERFSAEFPKEGPSILRIQQVVRGDSAAYFCASSRGQGANGNTIYFGEGSWLTVV.

In regard to this clone: One end of the junction is discordant with germline, which a read error may explain. This chain connects TRBV11-1 to TRBJ2-4; TRBD2 matches 9 bases. Germline values: CDR1 SGHAT, CDR2 FQDESV (reference sequence). The CDR3 consists of 16 residues. CDR3 loop: CASSLAGTLAKNIQYF. The CDR3, as DNA: TGTGCCAGCAGCCTAGCGGGAACGTTAGCCAAAAACATTCAGTACTTC.